What follows are 3 T cell receptor beta chains derived from one specimen sequenced in a study of a mutant IDH1 vaccine in newly diagnosed glioma. The antigens of these receptors remain unknown. The protocol was immunoSEQ multiplex PCR, while the TCRdb copy is restricted to in-frame clones and leaves out a portion. The sample includes about 67,000 clones, 80% to 85% of them seen just once. Time point described: week 47, end of study. All doses held 300 ug of mutant IDH1 20-mer peptide, with topical imiquimod. The specimen was PBMCs, collected from a glioma patient whose treatment included an IDH1 peptide vaccine. These receptors were taken from a man younger than 45 with glioma.

The V and J genes are TRBV10-1 and TRBJ1-2, with 7 bases that match TRBD1. Per the germline V gene, CDR1 is WNHNN and CDR2 is SYGVQD (reference sequence). The CDR3 has 12 residues. Unmatched junction bases numbered 6, after V lost 5 bases and J lost 9 bases. The CDR3 DNA is TGCGCCAGCAGTATGACAGGGACGAGCTACACCTTC. Translating it yields CASSMTGTSYTF.

The rearrangement links TRBV27 to TRBJ2-7; TRBD1 aligns across 7 bases. Germline V gene lookup returns CDR1 MNHEY and CDR2 SMNVEV (reference sequence). The trim removed 0 bases at V and 4 bases at J, leaving 6 bases unmatched. The CDR3 length is 15 residues. The DNA of the CDR3 is TGTGCCAGCAGTTTATCGAGCGCAGGGGGATACGAGCAGTACTTC. Translated: CASSLSSAGGYEQYF.

This chain joins TRBV12-1 and TRBJ2-5; TRBD2 is the table's D call, not checked against the DNA. TRBV12-1 is an annotated pseudogene. This CDR3 has 16 amino acids. As DNA, the CDR3 is TGTGCCAGCAGCGCGACTAGCGGGGGTCACCAAGAGACCCAGTACTTC. As protein: CASSATSGGHQETQYF.